The clone carrying this T cell receptor (beta chain) was detected only a few times. Its cognate antigen is unknown. TCRdb's table, derived via immunoSEQ multiplex PCR, lists solely in-frame clones and lacks some. The sample holds roughly 4,000 clones, around three fifths seen once. This entry is derived from a study of coeliac disease. Study-wide points: In active celiac disease, intraepithelial and lamina propria TRB and TRG repertoires were less clonal than controls. Few TRB amino acid sequences were shared between samples; most were unique. The authors judged this method unsuitable for unbiased gliadin-specific T cell detection.

V was shortened by 5 bases and J by 5 bases, with 12 bases between the two germline ends. Germline V gene lookup returns CDR1 MNHEY and CDR2 SVGAGI. The CDR3 runs to 14 residues. The receptor was isolated from a man aged 65 to 85 without celiac disease. Sequences were obtained from lymphocytes from the gut lamina propria. This chain links TRBV6-5 with TRBJ1-4; no clear D. The CDR3 spells CASSDQTGNEKLFF. CDR3 nucleotides: TGTGCCAGCAGTGATCAGACGGGGAATGAAAAACTGTTTTTT.